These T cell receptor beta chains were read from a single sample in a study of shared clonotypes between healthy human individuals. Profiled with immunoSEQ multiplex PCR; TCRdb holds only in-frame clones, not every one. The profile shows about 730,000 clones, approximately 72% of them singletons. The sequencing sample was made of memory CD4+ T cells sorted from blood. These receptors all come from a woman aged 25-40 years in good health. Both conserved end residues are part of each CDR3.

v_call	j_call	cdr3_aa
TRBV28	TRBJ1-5	CASSFDRVRVAQHF
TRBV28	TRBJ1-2	CASSLGVRTGLYGYTF
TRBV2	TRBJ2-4	CASSEWGSGSGHIQYF
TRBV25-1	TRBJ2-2	CASSDPRKNTGELFF
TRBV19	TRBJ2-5	CASSEYRGGQRETQYF
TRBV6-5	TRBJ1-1	CASSPPGPGEAFF
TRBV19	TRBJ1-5	CASSIDPGHGNQPQHF
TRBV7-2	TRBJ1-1	CASSLAVYMNTEAFF
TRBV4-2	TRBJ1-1	CASSRGQLNTEAFF
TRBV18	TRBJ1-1	CASSPGEGSGTEAFF
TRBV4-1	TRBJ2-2	CASSQEPRAPGELFF
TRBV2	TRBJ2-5	CAIERQGGTQYF
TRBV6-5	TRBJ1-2	CASSYLDRGQRYGYTF
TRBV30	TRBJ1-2	CAWSVGGYGYTF
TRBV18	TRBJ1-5	CASSPDRGRNQPQHF
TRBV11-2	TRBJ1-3	CASSLVGQGGNTIYF
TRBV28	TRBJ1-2	CASTGGGYGYTF
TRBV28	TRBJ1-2	CASSFYPQSDGYTF
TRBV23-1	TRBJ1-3	CASSRPLADRDGGNTIYF
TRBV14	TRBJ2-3	CASSQEIKSTDTQYF
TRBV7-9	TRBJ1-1	CASSTRTGGLAFF
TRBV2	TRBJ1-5	CASSERRQYSNQPQHF
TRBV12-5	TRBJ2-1	CASGLDSSYNEQFF
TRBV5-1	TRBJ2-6	CASSLLQNSGANVLTF
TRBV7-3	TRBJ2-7	CASSLRPTASYEQYF
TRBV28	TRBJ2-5	CASRPGGLETQYF
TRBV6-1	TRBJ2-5	CASRSAGHSGETQYF
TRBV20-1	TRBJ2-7	CSAKNGQYF
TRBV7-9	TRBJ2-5	CASSSGLAAHQETQYF
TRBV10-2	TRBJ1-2	CASSDPDRTAGYTF
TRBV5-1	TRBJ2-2	CASSSLADNTGELFF
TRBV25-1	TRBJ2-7	CASSVDTSGTYEQYF
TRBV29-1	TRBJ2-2	CSVGTSANTGELFF